These T cell receptor beta chains were read from a single sample in a study of tumor-infiltrating lymphocytes in localized non-small cell lung cancer. Some clones are missing from TCRdb's copy, which holds only in-frame ones; the method was immunoSEQ multiplex PCR. The sample lists about 15,000 clones, 55% to 75% occurring once. The sample taken for sequencing was lung tumor tissue. The receptors come from a human donor with non-small cell lung cancer. Both conserved end residues are part of each CDR3. A D gene is named only where the DNA matches it firmly. Size is omitted from some rows. Given values are once, few, many or a class for expanded clones.

TRBJ2-3 TRBV5-6 - - CASSLSGSTDTQYF TGTGCCAGCAGCTTGAGCGGGAGCACAGATACGCAGTATTTT
TRBJ2-2 TRBV5-4 - - CASSPRQGGPGGELFF TGTGCCAGCAGCCCAAGACAGGGAGGACCCGGCGGGGAGCTGTTTTTT
TRBJ1-1 TRBV5-6 - - CASRGTRNTEAFF TGTGCCAGCAGGGGGACTAGGAACACTGAAGCTTTCTTT
TRBJ1-2 TRBV4-3 - - CASSPNVVLGGNYGYTF TGCGCCAGCAGCCCCAATGTAGTGCTAGGGGGAAACTATGGCTACACCTTC
TRBJ1-2 TRBV11-2 - - CASSKELYGYTF TGTGCCAGCAGCAAGGAGCTCTATGGCTACACCTTC
TRBJ2-1 TRBV5-5 TRBD2 - CASNNIAGRNEQFF TGTGCCAGCAATAATATAGCGGGACGTAATGAGCAGTTCTTC
TRBJ2-1 TRBV10-1 - few CASSDYSNEQFF TGCGCCAGCAGTGATTACTCCAATGAGCAGTTCTTC
TRBJ2-3 TRBV7-2 TRBD2 - CASTPIAGGTDTQYF TGTGCCAGCACCCCTATAGCGGGAGGCACAGATACGCAGTATTTT
TRBJ1-2 TRBV11-2 - - CASSPNRQGYGYTF TGTGCCAGCAGCCCTAACCGGCAGGGCTATGGCTACACCTTC
TRBJ2-7 TRBV19 - few CASSNPRTAYEQYF TGTGCCAGTAGTAACCCACGGACAGCCTACGAGCAGTACTTC
TRBJ2-7 TRBV27 - - CASRGSGSPYEQYF TGTGCCAGCAGGGGGTCAGGGAGTCCCTACGAGCAGTACTTC
TRBJ2-7 TRBV30 - few CAWSVPPRYEQYF TGTGCCTGGAGTGTACCCCCCCGCTACGAGCAGTACTTC
TRBJ1-5 TRBV2 - - CASSGTSDQPQHF TGTGCCAGCAGTGGGACCTCCGATCAGCCCCAGCATTTT
TRBJ1-2 TRBV30 - - CAWSVGGYGYTF TGTGCCTGGAGTGTCGGCGGCTATGGCTACACCTTC
TRBJ1-2 TRBV30 TRBD1 few CAWIRQGVYYGYTF TGTGCCTGGATTAGACAGGGGGTCTACTATGGCTACACCTTC
TRBJ2-1 TRBV7-2 - - CASSPHGGYNEQFF TGTGCCAGCAGCCCCCATGGGGGATACAATGAGCAGTTCTTC
TRBJ1-5 TRBV30 TRBD1 - CAWSPGTASNQPQHF TGTGCCTGGAGCCCCGGGACAGCTAGCAATCAGCCCCAGCATTTT
TRBJ2-5 TRBV7-8 - - CASSQETQYF TGTGCCAGCAGTCAAGAGACCCAGTACTTC
TRBJ2-7 TRBV27 TRBD2 few CASSYGGGGYEQYF TGTGCCAGCAGTTATGGGGGGGGAGGCTACGAGCAGTACTTC
TRBJ1-5 TRBV30 - - CAWSVGEAQPQHF TGTGCCTGGAGTGTTGGGGAGGCCCAGCCCCAGCATTTT
TRBJ2-1 TRBV5-1 - - CASSLDAGPYNEQFF TGCGCCAGCAGCTTGGACGCGGGGCCCTACAATGAGCAGTTCTTC
TRBJ1-2 TRBV28 - once CASTGQGSYGYTF TGTGCCAGCACCGGCCAAGGGAGCTATGGCTACACCTTC
TRBJ1-2 TRBV27 TRBD1 - CASRPDRGDRGYTF TGTGCCAGCAGGCCGGACAGGGGCGATCGTGGCTACACCTTC
TRBJ2-7 TRBV11-2 - - CASGIFSYEQYF TGTGCCAGCGGTATATTCTCCTACGAGCAGTACTTC
TRBJ2-5 TRBV5-5 TRBD1 - CASSLDPITGGETQYF TGTGCCAGCAGCTTGGACCCTATTACAGGGGGGGAGACCCAGTACTTC
TRBJ2-1 TRBV7-8 TRBD2 - CASSPYRASGRIEQFF TGTGCCAGCAGCCCCTATCGGGCTAGCGGGAGGATTGAGCAGTTCTTC
TRBJ1-5 TRBV28 TRBD1 once CASTRGQLYQPQHF TGTGCCAGCACCAGGGGACAGCTTTATCAGCCCCAGCATTTT
TRBJ2-6 TRBV6-5 - once CASSLQGTGANVLTF TGTGCCAGCAGCTTACAGGGAACCGGGGCCAACGTCCTGACTTTC
TRBJ2-5 TRBV15 - - CATSAEGAPLETQYF TGTGCCACCAGCGCAGAGGGTGCTCCCCTGGAGACCCAGTACTTC
TRBJ1-5 TRBV2 - few CASSLQGGTPGVNQPQHF TGTGCCAGCAGCTTACAAGGGGGGACACCAGGCGTCAATCAGCCCCAGCATTTT
TRBJ2-3 TRBV10-3 - once CAISVSSGATDTQYF TGTGCCATCAGTGTAAGTAGCGGAGCCACAGATACGCAGTATTTT
TRBJ2-7 TRBV7-2 TRBD1 - CASSLVGTGDHEQYF TGTGCCAGCAGCTTAGTGGGGACAGGGGACCACGAGCAGTACTTC
TRBJ2-2 TRBV19 TRBD1 - CAITQGETGELFF TGTGCCATCACACAGGGGGAGACCGGGGAGCTGTTTTTT
TRBJ2-7 TRBV7-2 TRBD2 - CASSLEAGTPYEQYF TGTGCCAGCAGCTTAGAAGCGGGGACTCCCTACGAGCAGTACTTC
TRBJ1-4 TRBV6-5 TRBD1 - CASSSRDRHEKLFF TGTGCCAGCAGTTCGCGGGACAGGCACGAAAAACTGTTTTTT
TRBJ1-3 TRBV7-9 - few CASRSNSGNTIYF TGTGCCAGCAGAAGTAACTCTGGAAACACCATATATTTT
TRBJ2-2 TRBV7-6 TRBD2 - CASSLVASGRFTGELFF TGTGCCAGCAGCTTAGTGGCTAGCGGGAGGTTCACCGGGGAGCTGTTTTTT
TRBJ2-7 TRBV7-9 - - CASSLEARGFVEQYF TGTGCCAGCAGCTTAGAGGCCAGGGGTTTCGTCGAGCAGTACTTC
TRBJ2-7 TRBV4-3 - - CASSQKPHLQRVTYEQYF TGCGCCAGCAGCCAAAAGCCCCACCTGCAGCGGGTGACCTACGAGCAGTACTTC
TRBJ2-5 TRBV7-8 - - CASSLAWRLGETQYF TGTGCCAGCAGCTTAGCGTGGCGACTAGGGGAGACCCAGTACTTC
TRBJ2-5 TRBV5-1 TRBD1 - CASSRTGEWTETQYF TGCGCCAGCAGCCGGACAGGGGAGTGGACGGAGACCCAGTACTTC
TRBJ2-1 TRBV11-2 - - CASHARRVNEQFF TGTGCCAGCCACGCCCGGAGGGTCAATGAGCAGTTCTTC
TRBJ1-1 TRBV25-1 - few CASSVGQNTEAFF TGTGCCAGCAGTGTAGGACAGAACACTGAAGCTTTCTTT
TRBJ1-1 TRBV5-4 - - CASSRMGPLNTEAFF TGTGCCAGCAGCCGGATGGGGCCTTTGAACACTGAAGCTTTCTTT
TRBJ1-5 TRBV10-2 TRBD1 - CASQGQGGGRVQPQHF TGCGCCAGCCAGGGACAGGGTGGAGGTAGGGTTCAGCCCCAGCATTTT
TRBJ1-4 TRBV27 - few CASRTVNEKLFF TGTGCCAGTAGGACAGTGAATGAAAAACTGTTTTTT
TRBJ2-2 TRBV27 - - CASSLSGDTGELFF TGTGCCAGCAGTTTATCGGGGGACACCGGGGAGCTGTTTTTT
TRBJ2-5 TRBV13 TRBD2 few CASSLAGGQETQYF TGTGCCAGCAGCTTAGCGGGAGGGCAAGAGACCCAGTACTTC
TRBJ2-5 TRBV6-5 - few CASSREPGGETQYF TGTGCCAGCAGCCGGGAGCCGGGTGGAGAGACCCAGTACTTC